The T cell receptor beta chain under discussion was sequenced for a study of OX40 agonist ivuxolimab in advanced cancers. Study information: Ivuxolimab doses were 0.01, 0.1, 0.3, 1.5, 3 or 10 mg/kg every 2 weeks. Overall study results and limits: Expanded clones belonging to CD8+ T cells outnumbered, on average, those of CD4+.

This clone was counted between two and nine times. What it binds is unknown. The germline V gene encodes CDR1 MGHRA and CDR2 YSYEKL. There are 14 residues in the CDR3. V lost 3 bases and J 2 bases, leaving 10 bases between the germline ends. Sequencing was performed with immunoSEQ multiplex PCR; in TCRdb, only in-frame clones are kept and a portion is missing. Among tens of thousands of clones listed, approximately 87% were seen once. Patients were ruled out by autoimmune disease history or systemic immunosuppression. The source of this sequence is an adult with an advanced solid tumor such as melanoma, head and neck, liver or kidney cancer. The sample consisted of CD4+ or CD8+ T cells sorted from blood, taken in a trial of the OX40 agonist ivuxolimab. The chain is built from TRBV4-1 and TRBJ2-5, with D perhaps matching TRBD2 (5 bases). DNA for the CDR3: TGCGCCAGCAGCCAGCGACGGGAACAAGAGACCCAGTACTTC. It translates to CASSQRREQETQYF.